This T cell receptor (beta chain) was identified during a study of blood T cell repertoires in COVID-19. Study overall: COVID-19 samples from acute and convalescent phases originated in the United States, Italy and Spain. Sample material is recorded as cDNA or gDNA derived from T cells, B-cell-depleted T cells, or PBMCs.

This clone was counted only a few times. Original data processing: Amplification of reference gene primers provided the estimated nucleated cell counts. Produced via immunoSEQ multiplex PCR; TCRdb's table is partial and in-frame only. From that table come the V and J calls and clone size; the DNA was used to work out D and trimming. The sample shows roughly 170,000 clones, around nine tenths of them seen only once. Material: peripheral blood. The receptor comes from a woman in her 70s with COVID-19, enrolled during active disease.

CDR3 residues: CASRTSGSITYEQYF. The CDR3 DNA is TGTGCCAGCAGGACTAGCGGGAGTATAACCTACGAGCAGTACTTC. The chain has TRBV7-8 and TRBJ2-7; 12 bases line up with TRBD2. The CDR3 extends over 15 amino acids. CDR1 SGHVS and CDR2 FQNEAQ come from the germline V gene. The junction had 5 bases not matched to a gene; V was cut back by 6 bases and J by 2 bases.